This record covers a single TCR beta chain. Antigen unknown. The CDR3 end falls 3 residues outside the read, so it is completed with the germline J gene. immunoSEQ multiplex PCR used an average of roughly 1,100 ng genomic DNA. Profiled with immunoSEQ multiplex PCR; TCRdb holds only in-frame clones, not every one. With 20,000 to 25,000 clones in the sample, the ten largest clones hold approximately 6%. The CDR3 totals 16 residues. V was cut by 3 bases and J by 3 bases, with 12 bases left in between. This entry belongs to a study of T cells in women clearing cervical HPV infection. Study at large: Women with histologically confirmed HPV16-related CIN3 or worse, 2 with invasive cancer, served as cases. Case blood drawn at lesion detection; control blood after infection cleared.

Findings of the study overall: Richness differences could reflect unmeasured T-cell content per sample.

The source is a woman aged 18 to 75 with a cervical HPV16 infection that either progressed to CIN3+ or cleared (not recorded which). Sequencing was performed on blood buffy coat. J is TRBJ1-6 and V is TRBV12-3 or TRBV12-4; no reliable D call. The covered CDR3 bases are TGTGCCAGCAGTTTTAACGCGGGGAGCTATAATTCACCC. It translates to CASSFNAGSYNSP. From start to end, the CDR3 is CASSFNAGSYNSPLHF.